Listed here is a single T cell receptor (beta chain). The antigen remains unidentified. Germline is not matched at one junction end, which may reflect a read error. TCRbeta libraries were built with three rounds of nested PCR, modified from ARM-PCR. TCRdb ran MiXCR on the multiplex PCR reads and lists one entry per CDR3 protein. The table shows around 71,000 distinct CDR3 sequences, with 72% occurring only once. This record comes from a study of tumor and adjacent non-tumor tissue in lung cancer. The template was RNA from unsorted bulk tissue. Germline V gene lookup returns CDR1 MGHRA and CDR2 YSYEKL. This CDR3 has 14 amino acids. Study findings and constraints: Significantly higher TCR diversity was found in tumor than normal lung.

The chain has TRBV4-1 and TRBJ1-2; possible D gene TRBD1, 6 bases. The TCR sequence derives from a woman aged 40 to 50 with non-small cell lung cancer. Material: lung tumor tissue. The CDR3 sequence: CASSQVRGLGDYSF. DNA for the CDR3: TGCGCCAGCAGCCAGGTCAGGGGATTAGGCGACTACTCGTTC.